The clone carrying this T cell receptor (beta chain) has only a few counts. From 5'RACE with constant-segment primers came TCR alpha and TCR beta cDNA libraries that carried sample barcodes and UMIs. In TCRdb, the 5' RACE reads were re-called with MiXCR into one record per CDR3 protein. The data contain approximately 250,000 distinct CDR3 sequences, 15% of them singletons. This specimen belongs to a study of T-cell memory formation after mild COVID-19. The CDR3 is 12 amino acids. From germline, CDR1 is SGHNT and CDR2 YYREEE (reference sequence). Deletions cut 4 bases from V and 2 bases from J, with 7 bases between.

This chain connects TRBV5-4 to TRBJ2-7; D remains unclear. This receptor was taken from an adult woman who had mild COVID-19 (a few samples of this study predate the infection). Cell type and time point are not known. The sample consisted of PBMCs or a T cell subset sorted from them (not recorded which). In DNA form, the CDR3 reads TGTGCCAGCAGCACAAATACCTACGAGCAGTACTTC. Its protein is CASSTNTYEQYF. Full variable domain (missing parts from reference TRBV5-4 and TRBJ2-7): ETGVTQSPTHLIKTRGQQVTLRCSSQSGHNTVSWYQQALGQGPQFIFQYYREEENGRGNFPPRFSGLQFPNYSSELNVNALELDDSALYLCASSTNTYEQYFGPGTRLTVT.